Sequencing of this T cell receptor (beta chain) was carried out in a study of shared clonotypes between healthy human individuals. Broader study findings: Clonotypes shared by all four sorted-subset donors had higher generation probabilities than non-shared clonotypes.

CD45RO-negative cells were positively selected for CCR7, leaving out terminally differentiated effector memory CD45RA+ cells. Recent vaccinations or acute infections were absent in the healthy HIV-negative adult donors. Method: immunoSEQ multiplex PCR; TCRdb's copy keeps in-frame clones and lacks some. The table has about 680,000 clones, 92% seen once. Germline V gives CDR1 WSHSY, CDR2 SAAADI. CDR3 size: 13 residues. V gave up 7 bases and J gave up 7 bases, with 16 bases separating them. As regards this clone: What it binds is unknown.

This chain uses TRBV10-2 with TRBJ1-1; tentative D call: TRBD1 (6 bases). Sample: naive CD8+ T cells sorted from blood. The receptor was derived from a young man in good health. Here the CDR3 reads CASTDGGGIEAFF. The CDR3 DNA follows: TGCGCCAGCACCGACGGGGGCGGAATTGAAGCTTTCTTT.